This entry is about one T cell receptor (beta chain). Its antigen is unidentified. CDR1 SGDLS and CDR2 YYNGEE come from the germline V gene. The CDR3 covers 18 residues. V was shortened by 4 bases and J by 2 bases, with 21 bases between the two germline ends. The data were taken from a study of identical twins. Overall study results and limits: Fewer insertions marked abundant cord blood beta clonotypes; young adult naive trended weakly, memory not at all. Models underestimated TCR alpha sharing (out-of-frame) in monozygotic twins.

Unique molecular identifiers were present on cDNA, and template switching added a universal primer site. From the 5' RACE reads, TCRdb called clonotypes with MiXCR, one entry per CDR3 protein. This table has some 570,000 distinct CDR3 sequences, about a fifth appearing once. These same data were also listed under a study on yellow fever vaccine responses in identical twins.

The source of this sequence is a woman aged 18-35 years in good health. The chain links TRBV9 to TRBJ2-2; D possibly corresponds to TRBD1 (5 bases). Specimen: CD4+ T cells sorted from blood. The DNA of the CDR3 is TGTGCCAGCAGCCCCTTGGGCAGGGCCCATTCCAACACCGGGGAGCTGTTTTTT. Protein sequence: CASSPLGRAHSNTGELFF.